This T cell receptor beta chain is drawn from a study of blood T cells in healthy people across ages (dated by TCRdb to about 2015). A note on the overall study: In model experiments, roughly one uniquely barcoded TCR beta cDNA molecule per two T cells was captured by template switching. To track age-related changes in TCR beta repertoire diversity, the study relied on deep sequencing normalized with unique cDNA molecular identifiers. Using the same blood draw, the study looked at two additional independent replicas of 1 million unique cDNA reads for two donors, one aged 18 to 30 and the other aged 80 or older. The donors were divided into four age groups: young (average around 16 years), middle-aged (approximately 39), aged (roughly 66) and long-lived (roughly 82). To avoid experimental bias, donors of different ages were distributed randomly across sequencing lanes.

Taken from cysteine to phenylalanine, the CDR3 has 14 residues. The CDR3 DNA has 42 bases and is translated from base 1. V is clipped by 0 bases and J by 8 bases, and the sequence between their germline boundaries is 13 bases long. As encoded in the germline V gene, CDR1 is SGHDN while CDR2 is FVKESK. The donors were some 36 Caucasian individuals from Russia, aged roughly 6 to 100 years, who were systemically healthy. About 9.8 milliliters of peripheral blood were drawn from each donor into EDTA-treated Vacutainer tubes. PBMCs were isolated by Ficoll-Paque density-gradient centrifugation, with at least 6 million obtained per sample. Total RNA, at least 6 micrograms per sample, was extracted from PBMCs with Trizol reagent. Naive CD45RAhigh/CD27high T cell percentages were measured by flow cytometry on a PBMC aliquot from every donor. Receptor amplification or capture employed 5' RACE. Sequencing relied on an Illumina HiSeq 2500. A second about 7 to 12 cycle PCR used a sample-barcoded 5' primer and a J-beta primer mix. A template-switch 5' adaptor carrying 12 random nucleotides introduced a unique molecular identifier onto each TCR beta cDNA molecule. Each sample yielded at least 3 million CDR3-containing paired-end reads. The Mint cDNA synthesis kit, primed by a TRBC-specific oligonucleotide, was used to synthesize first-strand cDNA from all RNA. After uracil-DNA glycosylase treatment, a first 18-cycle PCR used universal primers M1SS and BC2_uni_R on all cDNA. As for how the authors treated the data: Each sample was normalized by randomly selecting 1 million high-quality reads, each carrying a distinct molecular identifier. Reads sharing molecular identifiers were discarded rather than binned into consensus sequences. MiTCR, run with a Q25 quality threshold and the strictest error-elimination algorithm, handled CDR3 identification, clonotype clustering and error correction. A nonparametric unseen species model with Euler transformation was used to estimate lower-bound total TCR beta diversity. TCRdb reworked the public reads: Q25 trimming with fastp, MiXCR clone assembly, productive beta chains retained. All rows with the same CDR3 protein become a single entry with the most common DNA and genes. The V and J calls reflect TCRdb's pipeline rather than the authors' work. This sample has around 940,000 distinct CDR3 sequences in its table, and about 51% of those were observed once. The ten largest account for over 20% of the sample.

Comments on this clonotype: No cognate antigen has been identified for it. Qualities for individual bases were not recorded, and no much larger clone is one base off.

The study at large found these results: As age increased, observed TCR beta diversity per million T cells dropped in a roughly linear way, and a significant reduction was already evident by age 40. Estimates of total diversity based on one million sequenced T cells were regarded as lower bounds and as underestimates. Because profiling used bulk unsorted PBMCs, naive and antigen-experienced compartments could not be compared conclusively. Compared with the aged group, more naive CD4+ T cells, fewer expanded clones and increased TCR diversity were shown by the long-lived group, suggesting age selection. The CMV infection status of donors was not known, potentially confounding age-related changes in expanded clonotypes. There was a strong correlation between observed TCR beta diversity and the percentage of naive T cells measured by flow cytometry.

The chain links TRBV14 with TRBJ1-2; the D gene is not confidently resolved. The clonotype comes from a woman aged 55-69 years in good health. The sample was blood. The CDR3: CASSQERRVGGYTF. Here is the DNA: TGTGCCAGCAGCCAAGAGCGGCGTGTGGGCGGCTACACCTTC. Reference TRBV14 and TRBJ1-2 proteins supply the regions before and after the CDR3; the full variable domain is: EAGVTQFPSHSVIEKGQTVTLRCDPISGHDNLYWYRRVMGKEIKFLLHFVKESKQDESGMPNNRFLAERTGGTYSTLKVQPAELEDSGVYFCASSQERRVGGYTFGSGTRLTVV.